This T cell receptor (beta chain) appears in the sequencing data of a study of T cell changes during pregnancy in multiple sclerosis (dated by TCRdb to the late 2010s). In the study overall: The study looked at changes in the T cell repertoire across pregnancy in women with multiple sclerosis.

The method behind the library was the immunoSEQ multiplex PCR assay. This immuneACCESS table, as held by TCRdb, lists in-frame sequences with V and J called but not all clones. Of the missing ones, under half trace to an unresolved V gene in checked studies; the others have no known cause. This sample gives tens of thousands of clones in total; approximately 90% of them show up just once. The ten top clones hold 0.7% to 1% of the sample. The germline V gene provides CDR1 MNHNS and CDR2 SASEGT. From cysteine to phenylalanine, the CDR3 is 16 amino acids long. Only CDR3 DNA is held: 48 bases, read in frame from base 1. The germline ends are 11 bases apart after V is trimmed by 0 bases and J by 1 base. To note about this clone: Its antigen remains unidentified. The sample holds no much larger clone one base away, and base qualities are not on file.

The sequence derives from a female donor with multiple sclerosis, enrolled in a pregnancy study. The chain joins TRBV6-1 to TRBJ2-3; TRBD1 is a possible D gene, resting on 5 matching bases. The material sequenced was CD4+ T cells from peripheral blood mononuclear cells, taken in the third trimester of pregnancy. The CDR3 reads CASSEAIGVGTDTQYF. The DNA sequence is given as TGTGCCAGCAGTGAAGCTATAGGGGTCGGCACAGATACGCAGTATTTT.